This is a list of T cell receptor beta chains from one sample in a study of blood T cell repertoires in COVID-19. Repertoires were generated with immunoSEQ multiplex PCR, while TCRdb's copy carries only in-frame clones and drops some. Here the sample spans a few hundred thousand clones, over 75% being singletons. Sequenced input: peripheral blood. The receptors come from a woman between 65 and 79 years old with COVID-19, enrolled during active disease. CDR3s include the opening cysteine and the closing phenylalanine or tryptophan. D genes are given only for firm matches. Clone size appears in some rows only: once, few, many, or a class for an expanded clone.

- - TRBJ1-2 TRBV25-1 TGTGCCAGCAGTGAATACGGGTTCTCTAACTATGGCTACACCTTC CASSEYGFSNYGYTF
once - TRBJ2-2 TRBV18 TGTGCCAGCTCACCGACAGGGAGGTCTAACACCGGGGAGCTGTTTTTT CASSPTGRSNTGELFF
- TRBD2 TRBJ2-3 TRBV19 TGTGCCAGTAGTATCCTGCGGGGGGCCTGGACAGATACGCAGTATTTT CASSILRGAWTDTQYF
once - TRBJ1-2 TRBV30 TGTGCCTGGAGTACCGCAGGGGTGTACTATGGCTACACCTTC CAWSTAGVYYGYTF
- - TRBJ1-1 TRBV10-3 TGTGCCATCAGATTGGACAGCAACACTGAAGCTTTCTTT CAIRLDSNTEAFF
- - TRBJ2-1 TRBV7-9 TGTGCCAGCAGCTTAGTCAGCTACAATGAGCAGTTCTTC CASSLVSYNEQFF
- - TRBJ1-2 TRBV9 TGTGCCAGCACCCCTGGGGTGGAAGGGGGTATCTATGGCTACACCTTC CASTPGVEGGIYGYTF
- - TRBJ2-5 TRBV30 TGTGCCGGCACTGGAGAGGCTGGGGAGACCCAGTACTTC CAGTGEAGETQYF
- - TRBJ1-6 TRBV27 TGTGCCAGCAGTTTTGGTACTGGTGGGGGGGTAACGAATTCACCCCTCCACTTT CASSFGTGGGVTNSPLHF
- TRBD2 TRBJ2-3 TRBV7-3 TGTGCCAGCAGCAAGACTAGCGGGGTCACAGATACGCAGTATTTT CASSKTSGVTDTQYF
- - TRBJ1-2 TRBV7-9 TGTGCCAGCGGGGAGAGTAACTATGGCTACACCTTC CASGESNYGYTF
- - TRBJ1-1 TRBV5-5 TGTGCCAGCAGCGTTACAGTGATCGGCACTGAAGCTTTCTTT CASSVTVIGTEAFF
- - TRBJ1-5 TRBV5-7 TGTGCCAGCAGGGCCACAGGGAGCAATCAGCCCCAGCATTTT CASRATGSNQPQHF
few - TRBJ2-7 TRBV5-4 TGTGCCAGCAGCACGTATACGACGGGGGTGGTGTACGAGCAGTACTTC CASSTYTTGVVYEQYF
few TRBD1 TRBJ1-6 TRBV6-1 TGTGCCAGCAGTGGACTTCAAGGGGGCCCTAATAATTCACCCCTCCACTTT CASSGLQGGPNNSPLHF
once TRBD1 TRBJ1-4 TRBV2 TGTGCCAGCAGTGTCCGGGACAGGGGGCGGGAAAAACTGTTTTTT CASSVRDRGREKLFF
- TRBD2 TRBJ2-2 TRBV6-2/TRBV6-3 TGTGCCAGCAGTTACTCGGGACTAGCGGGGGGCCCGAACACCGGGGAGCTGTTTTTT CASSYSGLAGGPNTGELFF
- TRBD2 TRBJ2-1 TRBV19 TGTGCCAGTAGGGGGGGGTATGAGCAGTTCTTC CASRGGYEQFF